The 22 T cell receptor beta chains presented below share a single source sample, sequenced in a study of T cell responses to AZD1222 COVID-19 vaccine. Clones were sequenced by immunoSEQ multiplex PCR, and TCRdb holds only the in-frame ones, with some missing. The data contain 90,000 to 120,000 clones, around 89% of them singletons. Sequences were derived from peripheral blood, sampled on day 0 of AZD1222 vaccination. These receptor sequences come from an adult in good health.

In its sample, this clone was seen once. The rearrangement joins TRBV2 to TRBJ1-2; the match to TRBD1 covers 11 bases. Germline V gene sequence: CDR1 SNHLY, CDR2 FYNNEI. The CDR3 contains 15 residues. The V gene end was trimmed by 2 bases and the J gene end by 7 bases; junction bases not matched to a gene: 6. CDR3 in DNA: TGTGCCAGCAGTGAAAGGGGACAGGGGGAAGGTGGCTACACCTTC. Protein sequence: CASSERGQGEGGYTF. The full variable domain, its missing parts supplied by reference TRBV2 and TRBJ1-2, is EPEVTQTPSHQVTQMGQEVILRCVPISNHLYFYWYRQILGQKVEFLVSFYNNEISEKSEIFDDQFSVERPDGSNFTLKIRSTKLEDSAMYFCASSERGQGEGGYTFGSGTRLTVV.

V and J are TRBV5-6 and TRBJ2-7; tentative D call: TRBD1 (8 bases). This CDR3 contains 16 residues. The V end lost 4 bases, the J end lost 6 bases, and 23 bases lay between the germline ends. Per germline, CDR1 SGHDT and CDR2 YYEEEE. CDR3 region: CASSRTEDREGFEQYF. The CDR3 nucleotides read TGTGCCAGCAGCCGTACAGAGGACAGGGAGGGTTTCGAGCAGTACTTC.

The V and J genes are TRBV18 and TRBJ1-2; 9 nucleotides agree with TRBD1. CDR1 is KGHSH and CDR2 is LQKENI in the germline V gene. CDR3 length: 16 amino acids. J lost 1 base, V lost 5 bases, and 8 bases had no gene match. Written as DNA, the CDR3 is TGTGCCAGCTCATCCTTACAGGGGGCGAATAACTATGGCTACACCTTC. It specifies CASSSLQGANNYGYTF.

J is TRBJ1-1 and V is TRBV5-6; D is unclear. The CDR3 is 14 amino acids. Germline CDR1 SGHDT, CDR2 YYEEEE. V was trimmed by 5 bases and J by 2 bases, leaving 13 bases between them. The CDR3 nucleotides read TGTGCCAGCAGATCGTCCCTTCTTAACACTGAAGCTTTCTTT. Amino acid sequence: CASRSSLLNTEAFF.

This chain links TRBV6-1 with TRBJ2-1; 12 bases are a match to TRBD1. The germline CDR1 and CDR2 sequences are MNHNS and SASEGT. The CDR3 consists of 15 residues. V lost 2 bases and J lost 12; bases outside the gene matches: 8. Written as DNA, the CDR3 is TGTGCCAGCAGTGAAATGGGACAGGGGGCAGCGACGCAGTTCTTC. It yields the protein CASSEMGQGAATQFF.

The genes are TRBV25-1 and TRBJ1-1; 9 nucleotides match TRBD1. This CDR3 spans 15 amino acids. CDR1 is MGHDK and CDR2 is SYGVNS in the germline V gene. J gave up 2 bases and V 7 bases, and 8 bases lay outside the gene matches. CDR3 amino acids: CASNGRTGANTEAFF. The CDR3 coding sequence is TGTGCCAGCAACGGAAGGACAGGGGCAAACACTGAAGCTTTCTTT.

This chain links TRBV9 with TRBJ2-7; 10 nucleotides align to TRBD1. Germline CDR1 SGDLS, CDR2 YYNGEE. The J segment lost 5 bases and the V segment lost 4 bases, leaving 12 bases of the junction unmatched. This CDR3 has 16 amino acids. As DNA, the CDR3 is TGTGCCAGCAGCCGACGACGGGACAGGGGCGCCGACGAGCAGTACTTC. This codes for CASSRRRDRGADEQYF.

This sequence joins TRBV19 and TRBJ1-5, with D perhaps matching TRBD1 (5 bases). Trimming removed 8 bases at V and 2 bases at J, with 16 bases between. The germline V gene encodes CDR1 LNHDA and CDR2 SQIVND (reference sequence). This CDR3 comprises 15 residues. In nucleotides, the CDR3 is TGTGCCAGTCAGGAAGGGGTTATCGGCAATCAGCCCCAGCATTTT. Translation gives CASQEGVIGNQPQHF. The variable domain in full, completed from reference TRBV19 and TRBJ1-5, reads DGGITQSPKYLFRKEGQNVTLSCEQNLNHDAMYWYRQDPGQGLRLIYYSQIVNDFQKGDIAEGYSVSREKKESFPLTVTSAQKNPTAFYLCASQEGVIGNQPQHFGDGTRLSIL.

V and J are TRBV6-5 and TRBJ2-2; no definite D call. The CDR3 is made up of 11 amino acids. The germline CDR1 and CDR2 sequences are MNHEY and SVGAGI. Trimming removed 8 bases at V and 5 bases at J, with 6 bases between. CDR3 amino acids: CASLVTGELFF. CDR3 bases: TGTGCCAGCCTTGTGACCGGGGAGCTGTTTTTT.

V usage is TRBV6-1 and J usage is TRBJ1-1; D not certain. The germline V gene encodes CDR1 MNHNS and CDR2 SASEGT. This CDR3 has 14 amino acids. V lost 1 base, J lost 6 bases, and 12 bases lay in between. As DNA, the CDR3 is TGTGCCAGCAGTGAAGGTAGGAGCTGGGCTGAAGCTTTCTTT. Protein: CASSEGRSWAEAFF.

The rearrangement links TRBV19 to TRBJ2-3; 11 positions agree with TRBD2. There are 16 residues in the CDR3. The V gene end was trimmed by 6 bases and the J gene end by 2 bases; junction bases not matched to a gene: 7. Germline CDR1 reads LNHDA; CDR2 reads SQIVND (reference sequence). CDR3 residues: CASRKLAGVPTDTQYF. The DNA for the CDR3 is TGTGCCAGTAGAAAACTAGCGGGGGTTCCCACAGATACGCAGTATTTT.

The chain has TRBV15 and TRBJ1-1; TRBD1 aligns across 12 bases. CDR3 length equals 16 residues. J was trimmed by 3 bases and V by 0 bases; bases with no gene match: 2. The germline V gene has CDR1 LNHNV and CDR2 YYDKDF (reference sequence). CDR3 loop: CATSREGQGADTEAFF. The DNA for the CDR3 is TGTGCCACCAGCAGAGAGGGACAGGGGGCGGACACTGAAGCTTTCTTT.

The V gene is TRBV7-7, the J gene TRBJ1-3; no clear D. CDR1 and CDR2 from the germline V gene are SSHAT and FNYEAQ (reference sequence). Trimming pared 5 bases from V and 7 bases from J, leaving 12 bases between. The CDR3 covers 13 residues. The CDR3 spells CASSEGFSNTIYF. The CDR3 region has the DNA TGTGCCAGCAGCGAGGGATTTAGTAACACCATATATTTT.

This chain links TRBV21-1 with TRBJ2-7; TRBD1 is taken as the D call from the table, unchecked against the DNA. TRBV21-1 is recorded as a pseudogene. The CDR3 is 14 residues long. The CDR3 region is CASSKGQESYEQYF. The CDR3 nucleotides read TGTGCCAGCAGCAAGGGGCAGGAATCCTACGAGCAGTACTTC.

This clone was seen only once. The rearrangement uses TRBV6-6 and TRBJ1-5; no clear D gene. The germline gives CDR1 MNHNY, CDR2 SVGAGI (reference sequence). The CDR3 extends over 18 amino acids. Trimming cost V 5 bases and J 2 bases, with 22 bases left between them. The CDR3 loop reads CASSLGFKSVGGNQPQHF. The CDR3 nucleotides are TGTGCCAGCAGTCTCGGTTTCAAGTCTGTTGGAGGCAATCAGCCCCAGCATTTT.

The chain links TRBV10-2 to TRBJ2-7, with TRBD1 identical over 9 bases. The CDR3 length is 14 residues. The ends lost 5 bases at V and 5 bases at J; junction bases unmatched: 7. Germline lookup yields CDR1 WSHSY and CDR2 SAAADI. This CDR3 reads CASSIPGQGHEQYF. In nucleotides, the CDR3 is TGCGCCAGCAGTATCCCGGGACAGGGTCACGAGCAGTACTTC.

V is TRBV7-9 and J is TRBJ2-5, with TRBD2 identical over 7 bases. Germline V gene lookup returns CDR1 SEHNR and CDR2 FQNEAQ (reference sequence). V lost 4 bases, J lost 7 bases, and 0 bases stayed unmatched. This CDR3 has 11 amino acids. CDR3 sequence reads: CASSWGGTQYF. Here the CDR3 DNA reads TGTGCCAGCAGCTGGGGGGGGACCCAGTACTTC.

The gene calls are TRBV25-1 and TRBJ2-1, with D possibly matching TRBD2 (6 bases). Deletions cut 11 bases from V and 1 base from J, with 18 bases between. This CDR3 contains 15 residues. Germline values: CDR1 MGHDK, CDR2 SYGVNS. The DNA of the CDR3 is TGTGCCTGCCTAGGGCGGGATCCGTCCTACAATGAGCAGTTCTTC. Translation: CACLGRDPSYNEQFF. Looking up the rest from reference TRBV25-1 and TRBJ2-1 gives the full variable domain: EADIYQTPRYLVIGTGKKITLECSQTMGHDKMYWYQQDPGMELHLIHYSYGVNSTEKGDLSSESTVSRIRTEHFPLTLESARPSHTSQYLCACLGRDPSYNEQFFGPGTRLTVL.

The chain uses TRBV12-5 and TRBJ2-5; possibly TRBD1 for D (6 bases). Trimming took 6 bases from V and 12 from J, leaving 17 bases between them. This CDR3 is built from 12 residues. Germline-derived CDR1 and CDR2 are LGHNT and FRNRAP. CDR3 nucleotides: TGTGCTAGTGGCCCGCAGGGGCCCCTTAAGTACTTC. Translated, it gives CASGPQGPLKYF.

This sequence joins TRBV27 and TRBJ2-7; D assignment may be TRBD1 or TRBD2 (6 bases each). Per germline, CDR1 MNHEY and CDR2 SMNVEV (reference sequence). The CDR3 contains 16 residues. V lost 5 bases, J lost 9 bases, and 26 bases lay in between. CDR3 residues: CASSALGGAGELVQYF. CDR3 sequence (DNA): TGTGCCAGCAGTGCTCTGGGCGGGGCAGGGGAGTTAGTGCAGTACTTC.

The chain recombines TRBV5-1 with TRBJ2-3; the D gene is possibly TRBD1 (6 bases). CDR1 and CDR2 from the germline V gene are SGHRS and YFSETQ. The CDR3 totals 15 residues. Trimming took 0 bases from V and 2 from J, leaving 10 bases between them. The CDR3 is CASSLEGGITDTQYF. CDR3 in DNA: TGCGCCAGCAGCTTGGAAGGGGGTATCACAGATACGCAGTATTTT.

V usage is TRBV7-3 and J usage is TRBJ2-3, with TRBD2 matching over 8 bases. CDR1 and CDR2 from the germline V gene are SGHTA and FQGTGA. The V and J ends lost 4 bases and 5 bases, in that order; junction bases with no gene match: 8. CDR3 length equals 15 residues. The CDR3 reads CASSYSGGALDTQYF. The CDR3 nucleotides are TGTGCCAGCAGCTACTCCGGGGGGGCCCTAGATACGCAGTATTTT.